This entry is about one T cell receptor beta chain. Its antigen is still unknown. Base qualities are not at hand, and no much larger clone is one base apart. TCRbeta CDR3 regions were amplified from genomic DNA using the immunoSEQ Assay, a bias-controlled multiplex PCR. The study's processing was this. Within the assay, amplification of reference gene primers was used to estimate how many nucleated cells each sample contained. Sequence reads were collapsed and filtered to measure the absolute abundance of every unique TCRbeta CDR3 rearrangement. For each sample, productive Simpson clonality was calculated by taking the square root of Simpson's diversity index across productive rearrangements. This is the immuneACCESS table as TCRdb keeps it, with only in-frame sequences that have V and J called. A part of the clones is gone; compared with another copy, unresolved V genes explain less than half, and the rest is unexplained. V and J calls and clone size are as listed in that table; D and trimming were resolved from the DNA. In this sample the table shows a few hundred thousand clones, 90% of which occur a single time. The ten top clones hold around 3.5% of the sample.

The record originates from a study of blood T cell repertoires in COVID-19 (dated by TCRdb to about 2020). Study-wide context: Samples covering the acute and convalescent phases of COVID-19 were provided by collaborators in the United States, Italy and Spain. The prospective study material was composed of cDNA or gDNA derived from T cells, B-cell-depleted T cells, or PBMCs. Deeply sampled blood TCRbeta repertoires from subjects exposed to, actively infected with, or recovered from COVID-19 were included in the dataset. The repertoires were made available in a free public database intended to serve as a resource for research on the immune response to SARS-CoV-2. The samples were drawn from the first 160 participants of the ongoing ImmuneRACE study and from 950 to 1,500 subjects provided by 6 global collaborators. Nearly every sample came with metadata listing a de-identified subject ID, COVID-19 status, age in years and sex. Where HLA class I and class II types were available, the types were taken from metadata supplied by the sample provider, not from assay-based typing.

Broad study findings and their caveats: How much clinical and demographic metadata was included differed by source and by participant, and the metadata was provided uncurated.

Whole blood was collected in K2EDTA tubes by collaborating institutions according to the institutions' own protocols. For TCRbeta analysis, collaborators shipped samples in one of three forms: frozen whole blood, isolated PBMCs, or DNA extracted from either of those sample types. Sequenced sample: peripheral blood. The sequence was obtained from a middle-aged woman with acute or convalescent COVID-19.

The CDR3 region reads CSVETGPSGANVLTF. The DNA sequence reads TGCAGCGTAGAGACAGGCCCGTCTGGGGCCAACGTCCTGACTTTC. The chain is encoded by TRBV29-1 joined to TRBJ2-6; TRBD1 is perhaps the D gene, given 6 matching bases. Its CDR3 holds 15 amino acids, cysteine through phenylalanine. Only the CDR3 DNA is retained, 45 bases long and in frame from the first base. V is cut by 6 bases and J by 1 base, and the space between the germline ends is 13 bases. The germline V gene sets CDR1 to SQVTM and CDR2 to ANQGSEA.